This passage covers 4 T cell receptor beta chains from one sample sequenced in a study of cytomegalovirus exposure and HLA in healthy donors. Both 60 Vbeta primers and 13 Jbeta primers went into the PCR. This table comes from immunoSEQ multiplex PCR, and its TCRdb copy is limited to in-frame clones, with some not included. The table has a few hundred thousand clones, roughly 91% seen once. The sequenced sample was PBMCs. These receptors were collected from a girl aged 2 to 10 in good health and CMV-seronegative.

V is TRBV2 and J is TRBJ2-3; D gene unclear. CDR3 length: 15 residues. V lost 4 bases and J 1 base, leaving 12 bases between the germline ends. The germline V gene has CDR1 SNHLY and CDR2 FYNNEI. The DNA for the CDR3 is TGTGCCAGCAGTGGGGCCTCCCGAGGCACAGATACGCAGTATTTT. It translates to CASSGASRGTDTQYF.

The J gene is TRBJ2-1, the V gene TRBV4-1; 10 nucleotides agree with TRBD2. The CDR3 loop spans 16 amino acids. V was pared by 1 base and J by 15 bases, with 15 bases of the junction left unmatched. Per germline, CDR1 MGHRA and CDR2 YSYEKL. CDR3 sequence (DNA): TGCGCCAGCAGCCAAGGAATCGCTAGCGGGAGCTTGGCGGGGTTCTTC. Its protein is CASSQGIASGSLAGFF.

The chain carries TRBV19 and TRBJ1-3, with 8 bases that match TRBD1. The CDR3 is made up of 16 amino acids. Trimming removed 3 bases from V and 0 bases from J; junction bases left unmatched: 4. Germline V gene lookup returns CDR1 LNHDA and CDR2 SQIVND (reference sequence). The chain's CDR3 is CASSIGTGYSGNTIYF. The CDR3 DNA reads as TGTGCCAGTAGTATTGGGACAGGTTACTCTGGAAACACCATATATTTT.

V usage is TRBV7-2 and J usage is TRBJ2-5; weak D call: TRBD2 (6 bases). Germline CDR1 and CDR2: SGHTA and FQGNSA. V was pared by 3 bases and J by 5 bases, with 28 bases between. The CDR3 is made up of 19 amino acids. CDR3 in amino acids: CASSFLPKGLGTEVETQYF. The CDR3 nucleotides read TGTGCCAGCAGCTTCCTCCCTAAGGGACTCGGTACGGAGGTGGAGACCCAGTACTTC.